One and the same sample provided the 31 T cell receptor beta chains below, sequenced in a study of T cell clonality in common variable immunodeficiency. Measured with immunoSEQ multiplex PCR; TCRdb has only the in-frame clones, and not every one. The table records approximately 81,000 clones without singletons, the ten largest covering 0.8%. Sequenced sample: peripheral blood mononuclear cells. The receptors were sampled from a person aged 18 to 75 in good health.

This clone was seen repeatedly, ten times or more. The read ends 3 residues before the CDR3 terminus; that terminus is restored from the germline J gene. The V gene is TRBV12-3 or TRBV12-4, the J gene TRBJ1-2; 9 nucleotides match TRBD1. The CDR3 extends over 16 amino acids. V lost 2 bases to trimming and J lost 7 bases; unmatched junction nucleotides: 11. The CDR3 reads CASSLFLATGGRGYTF. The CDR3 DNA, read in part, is TGTGCCAGCAGTTTATTCTTGGCGACAGGGGGTCGTGGC.

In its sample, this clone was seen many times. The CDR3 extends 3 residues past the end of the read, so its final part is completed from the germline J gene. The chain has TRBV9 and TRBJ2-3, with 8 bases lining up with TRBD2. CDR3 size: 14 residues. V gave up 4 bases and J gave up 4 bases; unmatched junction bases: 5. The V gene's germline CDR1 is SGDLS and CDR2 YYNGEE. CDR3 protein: CASSLAGGADTQYF. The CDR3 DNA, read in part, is TGTGCCAGCAGCCTCGCGGGAGGCGCAGATACG.

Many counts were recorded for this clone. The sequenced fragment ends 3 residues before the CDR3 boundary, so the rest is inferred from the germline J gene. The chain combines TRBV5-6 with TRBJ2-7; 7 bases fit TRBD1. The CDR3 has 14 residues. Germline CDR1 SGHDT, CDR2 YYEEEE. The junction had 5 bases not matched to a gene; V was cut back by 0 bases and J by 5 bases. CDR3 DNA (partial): TGTGCCAGCAGCTTGGGAGGGGGCAGCGACGAG. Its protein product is CASSLGGGSDE. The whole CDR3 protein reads CASSLGGGSDEQYF.

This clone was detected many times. CDR3 DNA, as far as it was read: TGTGCCAGCTCACCACTGCAGGACAATGAG. Translating it yields CASSPLQDNE. The whole CDR3 protein reads CASSPLQDNEQFF. The chain joins TRBV18 to TRBJ2-1, with D unclear. The CDR3 extends 3 residues past the end of the read, so its final part is completed from the germline J gene. The CDR3 sequence is 13 residues long. Deletions cut 1 base from V and 5 bases from J, with 6 bases between. CDR1 and CDR2 from the germline V gene are KGHSH and LQKENI.

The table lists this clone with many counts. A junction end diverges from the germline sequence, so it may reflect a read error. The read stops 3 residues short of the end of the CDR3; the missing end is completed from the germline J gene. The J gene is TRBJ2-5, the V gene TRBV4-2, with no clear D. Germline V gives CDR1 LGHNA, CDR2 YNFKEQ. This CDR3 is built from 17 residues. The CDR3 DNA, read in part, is TGCGCCAGCAGCCAAGATATTGGCGGAGAGCTCCAAGAGACC. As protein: CASSQDIGGELQET. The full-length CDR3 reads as CASSQDIGGELQETQYF.

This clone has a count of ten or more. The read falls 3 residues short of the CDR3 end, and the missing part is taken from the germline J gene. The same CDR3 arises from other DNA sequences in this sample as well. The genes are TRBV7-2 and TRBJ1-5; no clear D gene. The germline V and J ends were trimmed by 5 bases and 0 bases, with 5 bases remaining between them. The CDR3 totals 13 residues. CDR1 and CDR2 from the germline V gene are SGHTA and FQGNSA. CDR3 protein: CASSPNSNQPQHF. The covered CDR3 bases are TGTGCCAGCAGCCCCAATAGCAATCAGCCC. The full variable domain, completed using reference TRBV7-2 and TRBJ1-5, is GAGVSQSPSNKVTEKGKDVELRCDPISGHTALYWYRQSLGQGLEFLIYFQGNSAPDKSGLPSDRFSAERTGGSVSTLTIQRTQQEDSAVYLCASSPNSNQPQHFGDGTRLSIL.

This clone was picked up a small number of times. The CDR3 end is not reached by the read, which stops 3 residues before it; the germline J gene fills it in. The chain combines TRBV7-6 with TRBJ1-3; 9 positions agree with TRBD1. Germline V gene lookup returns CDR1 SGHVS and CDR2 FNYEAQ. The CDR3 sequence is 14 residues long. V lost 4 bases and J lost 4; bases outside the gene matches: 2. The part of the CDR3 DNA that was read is TGTGCCAGCAGCTATGACAGGGGGGGAAACACC. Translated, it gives CASSYDRGGNT. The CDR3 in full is CASSYDRGGNTIYF.

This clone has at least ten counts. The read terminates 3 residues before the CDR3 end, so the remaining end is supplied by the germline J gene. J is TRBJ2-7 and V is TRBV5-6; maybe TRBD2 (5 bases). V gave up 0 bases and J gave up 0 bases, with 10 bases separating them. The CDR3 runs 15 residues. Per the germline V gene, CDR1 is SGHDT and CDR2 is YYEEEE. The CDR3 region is CASSLGSGTSYEQYF. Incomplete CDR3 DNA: TGTGCCAGCAGCTTGGGGAGCGGTACCTCCTACGAG.

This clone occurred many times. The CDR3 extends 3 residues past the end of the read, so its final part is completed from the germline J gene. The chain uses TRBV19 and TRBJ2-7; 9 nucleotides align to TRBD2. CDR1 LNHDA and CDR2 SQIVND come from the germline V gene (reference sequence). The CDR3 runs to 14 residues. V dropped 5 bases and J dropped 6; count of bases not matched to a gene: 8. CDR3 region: CASSRGGRDREQYF. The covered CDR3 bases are TGTGCCAGTAGTCGCGGCGGGAGGGATCGCGAG.

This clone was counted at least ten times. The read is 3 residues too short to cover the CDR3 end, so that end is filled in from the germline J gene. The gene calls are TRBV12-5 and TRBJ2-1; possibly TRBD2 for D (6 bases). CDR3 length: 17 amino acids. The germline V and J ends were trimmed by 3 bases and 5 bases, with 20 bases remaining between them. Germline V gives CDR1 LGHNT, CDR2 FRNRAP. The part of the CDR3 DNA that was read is TGTGCTAGTGGTTTTGAGTTGAGCGGGCGTGGCGACAATGAG. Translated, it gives CASGFELSGRGDNE. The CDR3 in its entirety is CASGFELSGRGDNEQFF.

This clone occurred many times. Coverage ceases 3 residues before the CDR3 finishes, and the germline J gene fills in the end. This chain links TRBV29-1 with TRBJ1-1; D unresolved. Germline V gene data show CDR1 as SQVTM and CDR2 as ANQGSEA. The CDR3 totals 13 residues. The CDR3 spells CSAAWDQRVEAFF. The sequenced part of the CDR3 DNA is TGCAGCGCGGCCTGGGATCAGCGGGTAGAA.

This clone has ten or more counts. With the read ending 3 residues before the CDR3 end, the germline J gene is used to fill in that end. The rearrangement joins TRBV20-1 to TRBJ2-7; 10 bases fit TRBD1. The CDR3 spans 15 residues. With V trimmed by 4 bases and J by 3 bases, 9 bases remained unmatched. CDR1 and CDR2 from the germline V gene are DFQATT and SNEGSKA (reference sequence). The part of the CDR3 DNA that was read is TGCAGTGCTACCTCCCCGGGACAGGGGTTCTACGAG. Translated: CSATSPGQGFYE. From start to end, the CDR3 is CSATSPGQGFYEQYF.

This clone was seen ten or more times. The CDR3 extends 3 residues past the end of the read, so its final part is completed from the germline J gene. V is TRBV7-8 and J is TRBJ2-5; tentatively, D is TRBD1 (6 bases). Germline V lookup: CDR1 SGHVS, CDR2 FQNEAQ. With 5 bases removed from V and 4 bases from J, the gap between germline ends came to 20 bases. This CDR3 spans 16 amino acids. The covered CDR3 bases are TGTGCCAGCAGCCTCCGACAGGCCCCTCCTGGAGAGACC. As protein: CASSLRQAPPGET. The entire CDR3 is CASSLRQAPPGETQYF. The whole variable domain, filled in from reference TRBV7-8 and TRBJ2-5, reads GAGVSQSPRYKVAKRGQDVALRCDPISGHVSLFWYQQALGQGPEFLTYFQNEAQLDKSGLPSDRFFAERPEGSVSTLKIQRTQQEDSAVYLCASSLRQAPPGETQYFGPGTRLLVL.

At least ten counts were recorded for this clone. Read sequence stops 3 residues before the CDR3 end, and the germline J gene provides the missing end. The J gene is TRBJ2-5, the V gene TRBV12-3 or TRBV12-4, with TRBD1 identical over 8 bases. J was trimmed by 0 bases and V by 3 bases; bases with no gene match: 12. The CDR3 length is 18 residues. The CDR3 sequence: CASSLSGRGLLDQETQYF. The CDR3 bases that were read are TGTGCCAGCAGTTTGTCCGGCAGGGGGCTATTGGACCAAGAGACC.

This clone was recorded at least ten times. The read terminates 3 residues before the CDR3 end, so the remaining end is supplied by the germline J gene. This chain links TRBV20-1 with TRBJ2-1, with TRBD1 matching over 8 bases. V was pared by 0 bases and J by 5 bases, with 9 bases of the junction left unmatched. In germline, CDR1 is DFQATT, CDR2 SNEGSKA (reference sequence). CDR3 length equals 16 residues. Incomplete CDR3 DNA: TGCAGTGCTAGAGATAACCGGGACAGGTTCCACAATGAG. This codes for CSARDNRDRFHNE. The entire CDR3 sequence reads CSARDNRDRFHNEQFF.

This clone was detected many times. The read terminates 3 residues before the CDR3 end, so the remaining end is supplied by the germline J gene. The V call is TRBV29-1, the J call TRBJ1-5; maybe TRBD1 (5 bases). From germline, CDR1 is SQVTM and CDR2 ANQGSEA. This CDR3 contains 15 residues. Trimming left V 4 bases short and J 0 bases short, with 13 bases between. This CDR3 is CSVGRGSYSNQPQHF. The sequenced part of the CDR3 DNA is TGCAGCGTTGGAAGGGGCTCCTATAGCAATCAGCCC.

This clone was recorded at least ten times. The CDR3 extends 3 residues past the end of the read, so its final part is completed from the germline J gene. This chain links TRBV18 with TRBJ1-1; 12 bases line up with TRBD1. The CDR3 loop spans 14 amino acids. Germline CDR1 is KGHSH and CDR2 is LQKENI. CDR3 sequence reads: CASSLGTGGVGAFF. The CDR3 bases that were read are TGTGCCAGCTCCCTGGGGACAGGGGGCGTAGGA.

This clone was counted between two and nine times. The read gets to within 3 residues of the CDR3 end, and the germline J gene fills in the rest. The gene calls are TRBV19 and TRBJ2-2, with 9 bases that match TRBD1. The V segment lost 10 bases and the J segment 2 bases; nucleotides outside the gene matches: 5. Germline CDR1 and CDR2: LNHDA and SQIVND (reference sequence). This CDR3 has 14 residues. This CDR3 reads CAIRQGVNTGELFF. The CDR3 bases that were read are TGTGCCATCAGACAGGGGGTAAACACCGGGGAG. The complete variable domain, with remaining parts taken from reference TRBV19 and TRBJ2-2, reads DGGITQSPKYLFRKEGQNVTLSCEQNLNHDAMYWYRQDPGQGLRLIYYSQIVNDFQKGDIAEGYSVSREKKESFPLTVTSAQKNPTAFYLCAIRQGVNTGELFFGEGSRLTVL.

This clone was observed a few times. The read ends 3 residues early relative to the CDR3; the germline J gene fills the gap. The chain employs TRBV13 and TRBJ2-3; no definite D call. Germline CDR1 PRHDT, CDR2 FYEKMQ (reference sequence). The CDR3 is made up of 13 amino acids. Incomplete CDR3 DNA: TGTGCCAGCAGCCGAGGAGCCTCCGGGACG. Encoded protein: CASSRGASGT. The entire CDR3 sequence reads CASSRGASGTQYF.

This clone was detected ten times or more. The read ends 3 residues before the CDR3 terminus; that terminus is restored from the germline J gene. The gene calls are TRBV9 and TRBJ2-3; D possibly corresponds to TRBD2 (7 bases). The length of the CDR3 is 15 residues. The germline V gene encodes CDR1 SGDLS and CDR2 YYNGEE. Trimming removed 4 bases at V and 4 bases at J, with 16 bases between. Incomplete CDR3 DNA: TGTGCCAGCAGCTCTAACCCGGGGGGCGCAGATACG. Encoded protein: CASSSNPGGADT. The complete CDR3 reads CASSSNPGGADTQYF.

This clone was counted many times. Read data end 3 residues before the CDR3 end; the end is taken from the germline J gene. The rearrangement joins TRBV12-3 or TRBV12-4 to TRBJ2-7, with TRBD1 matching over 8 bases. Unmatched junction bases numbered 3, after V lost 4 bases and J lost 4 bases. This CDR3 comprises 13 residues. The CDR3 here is CASSSRGPYEQYF. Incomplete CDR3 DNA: TGTGCCAGCAGTTCCAGGGGGCCTTACGAG.

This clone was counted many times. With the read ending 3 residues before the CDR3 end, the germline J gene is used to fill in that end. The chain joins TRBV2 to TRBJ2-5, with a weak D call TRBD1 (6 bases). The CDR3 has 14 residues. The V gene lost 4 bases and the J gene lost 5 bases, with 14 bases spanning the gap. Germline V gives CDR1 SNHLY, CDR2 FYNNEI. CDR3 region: CASSVQGQLETQYF. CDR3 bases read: TGTGCCAGCAGTGTCCAGGGGCAGTTGGAGACC.

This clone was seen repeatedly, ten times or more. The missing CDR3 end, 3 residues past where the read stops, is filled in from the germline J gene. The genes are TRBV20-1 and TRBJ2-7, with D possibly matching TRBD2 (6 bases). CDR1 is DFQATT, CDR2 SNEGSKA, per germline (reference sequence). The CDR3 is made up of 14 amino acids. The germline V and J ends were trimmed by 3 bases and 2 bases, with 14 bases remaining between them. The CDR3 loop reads CSASLPGGTYEQYF. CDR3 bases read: TGCAGTGCTAGTCTGCCAGGCGGGACCTACGAG.

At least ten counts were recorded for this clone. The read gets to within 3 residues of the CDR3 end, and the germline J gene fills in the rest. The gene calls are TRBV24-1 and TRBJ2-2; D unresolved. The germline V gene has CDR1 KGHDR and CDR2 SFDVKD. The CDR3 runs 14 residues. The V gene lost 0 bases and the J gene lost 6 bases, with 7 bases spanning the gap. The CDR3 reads CATSDLRGPGELFF. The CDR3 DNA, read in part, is TGTGCCACCAGTGATTTGCGAGGTCCCGGGGAG.

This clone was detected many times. CDR3 sequence reads: CASRNRQENTYEQYF. The DNA read from the CDR3 is TGCGCCAGCAGAAATCGACAGGAAAATACCTACGAG. V usage is TRBV5-1 and J usage is TRBJ2-7, with D maybe TRBD1 (6 bases). The read ends 3 residues early relative to the CDR3; the germline J gene fills the gap. With 5 bases removed from V and 2 bases from J, the gap between germline ends came to 17 bases. Per the germline V gene, CDR1 is SGHRS and CDR2 is YFSETQ. This CDR3 is built from 15 residues.

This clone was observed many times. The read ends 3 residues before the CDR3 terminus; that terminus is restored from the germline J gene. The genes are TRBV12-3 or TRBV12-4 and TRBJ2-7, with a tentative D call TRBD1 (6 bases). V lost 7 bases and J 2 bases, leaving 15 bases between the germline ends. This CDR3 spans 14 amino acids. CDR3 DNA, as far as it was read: TGTGCCAGCACCTCGACAGGCTTTCCCTACGAG. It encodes CASTSTGFPYE. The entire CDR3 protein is CASTSTGFPYEQYF.

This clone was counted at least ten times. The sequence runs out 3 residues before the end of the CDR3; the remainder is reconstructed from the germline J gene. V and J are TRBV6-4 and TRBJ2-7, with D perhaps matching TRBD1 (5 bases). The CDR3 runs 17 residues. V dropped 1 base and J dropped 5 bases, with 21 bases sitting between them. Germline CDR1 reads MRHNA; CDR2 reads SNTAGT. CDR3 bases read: TGTGCCAGCAGTGACTGGGGCAGGGCTCCCGTTAGGCACGAG. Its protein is CASSDWGRAPVRHE. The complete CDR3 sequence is CASSDWGRAPVRHEQYF.

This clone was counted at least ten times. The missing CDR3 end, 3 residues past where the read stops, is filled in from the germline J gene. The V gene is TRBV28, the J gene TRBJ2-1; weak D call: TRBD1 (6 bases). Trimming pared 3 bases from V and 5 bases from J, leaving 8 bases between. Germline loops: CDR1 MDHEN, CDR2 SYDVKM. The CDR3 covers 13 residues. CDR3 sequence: CASSLQGNNEQFF. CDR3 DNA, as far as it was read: TGTGCCAGCAGTTTGCAGGGGAACAATGAG.

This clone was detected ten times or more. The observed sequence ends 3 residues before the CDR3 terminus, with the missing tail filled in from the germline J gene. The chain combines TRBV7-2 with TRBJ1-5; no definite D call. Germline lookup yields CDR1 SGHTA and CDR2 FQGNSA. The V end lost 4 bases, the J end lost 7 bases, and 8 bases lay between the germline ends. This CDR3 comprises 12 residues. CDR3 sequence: CASSSTGQPQHF. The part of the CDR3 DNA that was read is TGTGCCAGCAGCTCAACCGGGCAGCCC.

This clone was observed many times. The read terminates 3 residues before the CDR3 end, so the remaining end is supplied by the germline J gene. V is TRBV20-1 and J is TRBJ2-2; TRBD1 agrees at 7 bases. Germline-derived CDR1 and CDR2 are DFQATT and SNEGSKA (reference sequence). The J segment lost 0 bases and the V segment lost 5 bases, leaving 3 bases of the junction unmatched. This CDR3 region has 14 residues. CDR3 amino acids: CSAADRANTGELFF. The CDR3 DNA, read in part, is TGCAGTGCTGCCGACAGGGCGAACACCGGGGAG.

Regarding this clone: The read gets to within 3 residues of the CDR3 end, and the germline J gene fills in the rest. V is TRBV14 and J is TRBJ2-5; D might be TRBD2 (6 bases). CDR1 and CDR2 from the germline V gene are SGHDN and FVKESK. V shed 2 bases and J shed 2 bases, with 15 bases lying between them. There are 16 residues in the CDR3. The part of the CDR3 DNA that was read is TGTGCCAGCAGCCAATCACTCCTAGCGTCTCAAGAGACC. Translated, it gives CASSQSLLASQET. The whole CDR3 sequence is CASSQSLLASQETQYF.